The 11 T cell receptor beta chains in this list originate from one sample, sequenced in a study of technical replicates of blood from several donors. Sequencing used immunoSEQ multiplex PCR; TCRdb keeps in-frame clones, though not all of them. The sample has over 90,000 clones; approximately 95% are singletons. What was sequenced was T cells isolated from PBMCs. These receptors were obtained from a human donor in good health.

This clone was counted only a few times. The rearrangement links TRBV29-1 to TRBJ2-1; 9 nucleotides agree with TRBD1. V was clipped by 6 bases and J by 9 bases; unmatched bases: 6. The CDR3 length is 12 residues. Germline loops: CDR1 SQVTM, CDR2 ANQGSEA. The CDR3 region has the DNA TGCAGCGTATCGGGACAGGGAGGTGAGCAGTTCTTC. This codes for CSVSGQGGEQFF.

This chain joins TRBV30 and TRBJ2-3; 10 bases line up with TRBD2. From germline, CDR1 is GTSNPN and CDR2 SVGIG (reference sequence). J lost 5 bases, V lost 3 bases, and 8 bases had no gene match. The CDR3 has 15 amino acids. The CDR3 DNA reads TGTGCCTGGAGGATACTAGCGGGGTTAGGAGATACGCAGTATTTT. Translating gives CAWRILAGLGDTQYF.

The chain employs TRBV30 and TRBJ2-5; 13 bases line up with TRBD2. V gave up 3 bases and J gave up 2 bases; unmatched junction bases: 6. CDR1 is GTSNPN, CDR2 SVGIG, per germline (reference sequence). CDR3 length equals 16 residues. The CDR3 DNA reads TGTGCCTGGAGGCCAGGACTAGCGGGGGTACAAGAGACCCAGTACTTC. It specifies CAWRPGLAGVQETQYF.

DNA for the CDR3: TGTGCCAGCAGCACAGCACCGGGACTAGTCGGCGAGCAGTACTTC. Its translation is CASSTAPGLVGEQYF. The chain carries TRBV28 and TRBJ2-7, with 8 bases lining up with TRBD2. J lost 6 bases, V lost 6 bases, and 13 bases had no gene match. CDR1 is MDHEN and CDR2 is SYDVKM in the germline V gene. The CDR3 covers 15 residues.

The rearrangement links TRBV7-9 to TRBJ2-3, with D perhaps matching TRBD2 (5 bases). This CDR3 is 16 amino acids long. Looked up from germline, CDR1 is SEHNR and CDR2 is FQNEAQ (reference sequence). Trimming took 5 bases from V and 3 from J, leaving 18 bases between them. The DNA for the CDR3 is TGTGCCAGCAGCCCCCCGGGGAGAACGAATACAGATACGCAGTATTTT. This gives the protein CASSPPGRTNTDTQYF.

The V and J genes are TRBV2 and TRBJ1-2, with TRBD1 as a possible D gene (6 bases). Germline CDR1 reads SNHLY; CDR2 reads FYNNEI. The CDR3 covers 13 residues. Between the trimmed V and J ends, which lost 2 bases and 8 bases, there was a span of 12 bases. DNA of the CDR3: TGTGCCAGCAGTGAACAGGGACAAGAGGGCTACACCTTC. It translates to CASSEQGQEGYTF.

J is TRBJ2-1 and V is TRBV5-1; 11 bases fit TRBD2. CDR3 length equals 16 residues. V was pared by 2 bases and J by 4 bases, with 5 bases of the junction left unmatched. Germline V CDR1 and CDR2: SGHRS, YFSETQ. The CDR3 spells CASSLEGLAEYNEQFF. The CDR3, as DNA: TGCGCCAGCAGCTTAGAGGGACTAGCGGAGTACAATGAGCAGTTCTTC.

CDR3 DNA: TGCGCCAGCAGGACAGGGGCCAATGAGCAGTTCTTC. It codes for CASRTGANEQFF. J is TRBJ2-1 and V is TRBV10-2; 8 nucleotides line up with TRBD1. Germline CDR1 and CDR2: WSHSY and SAAADI. The trim removed 6 bases at V and 6 bases at J, leaving 1 base unmatched. CDR3 size: 12 residues.

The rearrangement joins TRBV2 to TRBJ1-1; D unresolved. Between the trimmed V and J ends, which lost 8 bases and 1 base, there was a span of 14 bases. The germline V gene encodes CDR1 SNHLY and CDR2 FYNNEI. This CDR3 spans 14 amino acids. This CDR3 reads CASCSVQSNTEAFF. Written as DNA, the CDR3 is TGTGCCAGCTGTTCTGTTCAGTCGAACACTGAAGCTTTCTTT.

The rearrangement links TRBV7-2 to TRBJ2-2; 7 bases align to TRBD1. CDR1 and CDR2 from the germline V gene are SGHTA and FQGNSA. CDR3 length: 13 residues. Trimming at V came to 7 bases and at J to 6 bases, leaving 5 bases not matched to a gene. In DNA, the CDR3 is TGTGCCAGCACCAACAGGGGATCCGGGGAGCTGTTTTTT. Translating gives CASTNRGSGELFF. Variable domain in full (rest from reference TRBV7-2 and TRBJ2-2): GAGVSQSPSNKVTEKGKDVELRCDPISGHTALYWYRQSLGQGLEFLIYFQGNSAPDKSGLPSDRFSAERTGGSVSTLTIQRTQQEDSAVYLCASTNRGSGELFFGEGSRLTVL.

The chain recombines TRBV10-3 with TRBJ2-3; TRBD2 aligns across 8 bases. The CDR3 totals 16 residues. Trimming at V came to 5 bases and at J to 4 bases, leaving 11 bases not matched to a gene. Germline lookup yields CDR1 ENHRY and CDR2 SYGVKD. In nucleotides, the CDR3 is TGTGCCATCAGTAATAACCCGGCGGGGGGACCAGATACGCAGTATTTT. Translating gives CAISNNPAGGPDTQYF.